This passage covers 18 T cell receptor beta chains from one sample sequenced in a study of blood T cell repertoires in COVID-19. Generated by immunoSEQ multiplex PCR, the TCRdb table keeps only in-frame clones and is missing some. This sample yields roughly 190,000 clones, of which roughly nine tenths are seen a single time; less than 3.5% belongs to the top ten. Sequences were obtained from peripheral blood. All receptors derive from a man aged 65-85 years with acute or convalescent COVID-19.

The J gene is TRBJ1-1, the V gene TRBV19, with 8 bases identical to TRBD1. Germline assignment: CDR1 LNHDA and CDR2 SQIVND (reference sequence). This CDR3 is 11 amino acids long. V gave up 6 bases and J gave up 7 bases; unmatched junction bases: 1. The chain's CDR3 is CASRDRDEAFF. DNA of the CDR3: TGTGCCAGTAGGGACAGGGATGAAGCTTTCTTT.

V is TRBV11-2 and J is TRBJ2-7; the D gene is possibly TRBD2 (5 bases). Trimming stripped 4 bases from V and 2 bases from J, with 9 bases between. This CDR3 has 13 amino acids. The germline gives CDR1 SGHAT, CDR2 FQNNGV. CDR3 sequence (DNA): TGTGCCAGCAGCTCTGGACTCCCCTACGAGCAGTACTTC. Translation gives CASSSGLPYEQYF.

The CDR3 bases are TGTGCCAGCAGCCCCGGACAGGGCGCTGGGGGAGGCTACACCTTC. Translation gives CASSPGQGAGGGYTF. This rearrangement joins TRBV9 to TRBJ1-2; TRBD1 aligns across 8 bases. The V gene end was trimmed by 4 bases and the J gene end by 8 bases; junction bases not matched to a gene: 13. Germline CDR1 SGDLS, CDR2 YYNGEE. The CDR3 is made up of 15 amino acids.

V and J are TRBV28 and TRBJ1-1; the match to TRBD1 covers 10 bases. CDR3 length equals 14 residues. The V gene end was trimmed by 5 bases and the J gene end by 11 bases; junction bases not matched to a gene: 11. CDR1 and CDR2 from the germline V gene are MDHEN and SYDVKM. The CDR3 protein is CASSRQGAVEDAFF. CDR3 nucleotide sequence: TGTGCCAGCAGTCGACAGGGGGCGGTTGAGGACGCTTTCTTT.

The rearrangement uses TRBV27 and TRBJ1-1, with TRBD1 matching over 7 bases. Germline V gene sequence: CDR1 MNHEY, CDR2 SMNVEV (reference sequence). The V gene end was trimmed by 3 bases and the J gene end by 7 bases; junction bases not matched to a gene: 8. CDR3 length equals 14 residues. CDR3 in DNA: TGTGCCAGCAGTTTCACCGCGACAGGGTTTGAAGCTTTCTTT. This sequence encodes CASSFTATGFEAFF.

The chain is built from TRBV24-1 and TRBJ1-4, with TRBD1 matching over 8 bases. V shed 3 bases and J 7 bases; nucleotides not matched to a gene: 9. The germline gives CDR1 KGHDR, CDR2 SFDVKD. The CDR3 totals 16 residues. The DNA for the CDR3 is TGTGCCACCAGTGATCCCGGACAGGGCTTAAGTGAAAAACTGTTTTTT. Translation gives CATSDPGQGLSEKLFF.

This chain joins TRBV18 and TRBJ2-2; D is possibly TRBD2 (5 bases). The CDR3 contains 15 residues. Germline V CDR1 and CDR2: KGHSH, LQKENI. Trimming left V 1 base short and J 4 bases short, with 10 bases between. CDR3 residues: CASSPLSEGTGELFF. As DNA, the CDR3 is TGTGCCAGCTCACCACTGTCCGAGGGCACCGGGGAGCTGTTTTTT.

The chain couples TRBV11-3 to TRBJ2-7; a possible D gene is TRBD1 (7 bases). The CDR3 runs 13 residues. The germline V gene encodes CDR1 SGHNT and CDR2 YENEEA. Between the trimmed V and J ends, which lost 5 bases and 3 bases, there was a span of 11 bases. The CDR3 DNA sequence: TGTGCCAGCAGCCGACAGGGAGGCTACGAGCAGTACTTC. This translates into CASSRQGGYEQYF.

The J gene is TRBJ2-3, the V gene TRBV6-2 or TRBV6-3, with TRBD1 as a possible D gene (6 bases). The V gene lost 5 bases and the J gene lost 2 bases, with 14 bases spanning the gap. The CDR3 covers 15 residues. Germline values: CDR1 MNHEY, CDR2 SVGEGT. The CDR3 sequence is CASSRLGANTDTQYF. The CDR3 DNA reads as TGTGCCAGCAGTCGACTGGGGGCTAACACAGATACGCAGTATTTT.

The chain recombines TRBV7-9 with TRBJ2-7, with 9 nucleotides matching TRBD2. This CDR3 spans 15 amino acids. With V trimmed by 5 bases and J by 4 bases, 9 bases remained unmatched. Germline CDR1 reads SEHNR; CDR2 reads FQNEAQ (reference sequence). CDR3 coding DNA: TGTGCCAGCAGCCCCTCGCGGGGGGGTTTTTACGAGCAGTACTTC. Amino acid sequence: CASSPSRGGFYEQYF.

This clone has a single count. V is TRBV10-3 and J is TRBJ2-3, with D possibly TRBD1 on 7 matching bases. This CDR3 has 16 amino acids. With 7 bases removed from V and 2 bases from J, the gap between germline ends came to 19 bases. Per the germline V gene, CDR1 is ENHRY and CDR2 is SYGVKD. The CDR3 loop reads CAINPYQGGPTDTQYF. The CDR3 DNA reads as TGTGCCATCAATCCTTACCAGGGGGGCCCCACAGATACGCAGTATTTT.

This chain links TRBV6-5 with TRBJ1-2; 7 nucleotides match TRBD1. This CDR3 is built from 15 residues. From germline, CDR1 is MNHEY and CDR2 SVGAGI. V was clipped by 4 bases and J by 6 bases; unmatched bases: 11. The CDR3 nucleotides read TGTGCCAGCAGTTTCACAGGGGAAGGACTCGATGGCTACACCTTC. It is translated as CASSFTGEGLDGYTF.

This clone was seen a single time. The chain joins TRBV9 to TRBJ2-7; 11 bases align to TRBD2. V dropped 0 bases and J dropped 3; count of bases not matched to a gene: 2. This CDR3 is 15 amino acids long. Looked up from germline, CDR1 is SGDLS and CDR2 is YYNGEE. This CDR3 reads CASSVASGRNYEQYF. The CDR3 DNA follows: TGTGCCAGCAGCGTAGCTAGCGGGAGGAACTACGAGCAGTACTTC.

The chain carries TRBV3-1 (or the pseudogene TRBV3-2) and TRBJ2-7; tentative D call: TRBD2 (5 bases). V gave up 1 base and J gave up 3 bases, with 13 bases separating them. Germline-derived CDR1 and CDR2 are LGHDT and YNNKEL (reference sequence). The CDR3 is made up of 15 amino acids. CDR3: CASSQGQLEVYEQYF. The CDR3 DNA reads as TGTGCCAGCAGCCAAGGACAACTAGAAGTCTACGAGCAGTACTTC.

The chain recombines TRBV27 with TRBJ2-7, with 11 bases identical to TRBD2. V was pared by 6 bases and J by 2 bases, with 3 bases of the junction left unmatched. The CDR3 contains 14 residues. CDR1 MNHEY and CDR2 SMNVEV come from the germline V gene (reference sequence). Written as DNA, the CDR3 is TGTGCCAGCAGACCGGGACTAGCGGCCTACGAGCAGTACTTC. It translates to CASRPGLAAYEQYF.

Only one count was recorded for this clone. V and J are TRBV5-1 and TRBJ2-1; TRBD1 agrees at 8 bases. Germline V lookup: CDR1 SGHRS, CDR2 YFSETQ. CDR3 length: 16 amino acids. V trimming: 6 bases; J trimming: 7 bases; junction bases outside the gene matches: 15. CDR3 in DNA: TGCGCCAGCACCCAAAACCCAGGGGGCGCAAGGAATGAGCAGTTCTTC. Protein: CASTQNPGGARNEQFF. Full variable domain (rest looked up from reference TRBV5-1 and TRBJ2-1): KAGVTQTPRYLIKTRGQQVTLSCSPISGHRSVSWYQQTPGQGLQFLFEYFSETQRNKGNFPGRFSGRQFSNSRSEMNVSTLELGDSALYLCASTQNPGGARNEQFFGPGTRLTVL.

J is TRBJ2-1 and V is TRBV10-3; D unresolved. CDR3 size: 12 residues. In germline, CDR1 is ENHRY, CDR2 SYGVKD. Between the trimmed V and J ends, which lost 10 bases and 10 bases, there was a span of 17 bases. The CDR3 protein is CATRETLYEQFF. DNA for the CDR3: TGTGCCACGCGCGAGACATTGTACGAGCAGTTCTTC.

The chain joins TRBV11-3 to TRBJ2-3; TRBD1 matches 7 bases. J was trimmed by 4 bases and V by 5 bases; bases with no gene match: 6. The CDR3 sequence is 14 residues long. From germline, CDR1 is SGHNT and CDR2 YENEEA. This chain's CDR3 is CASSPLTGPDTQYF. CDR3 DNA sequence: TGTGCCAGCAGCCCCCTGACAGGGCCAGATACGCAGTATTTT.